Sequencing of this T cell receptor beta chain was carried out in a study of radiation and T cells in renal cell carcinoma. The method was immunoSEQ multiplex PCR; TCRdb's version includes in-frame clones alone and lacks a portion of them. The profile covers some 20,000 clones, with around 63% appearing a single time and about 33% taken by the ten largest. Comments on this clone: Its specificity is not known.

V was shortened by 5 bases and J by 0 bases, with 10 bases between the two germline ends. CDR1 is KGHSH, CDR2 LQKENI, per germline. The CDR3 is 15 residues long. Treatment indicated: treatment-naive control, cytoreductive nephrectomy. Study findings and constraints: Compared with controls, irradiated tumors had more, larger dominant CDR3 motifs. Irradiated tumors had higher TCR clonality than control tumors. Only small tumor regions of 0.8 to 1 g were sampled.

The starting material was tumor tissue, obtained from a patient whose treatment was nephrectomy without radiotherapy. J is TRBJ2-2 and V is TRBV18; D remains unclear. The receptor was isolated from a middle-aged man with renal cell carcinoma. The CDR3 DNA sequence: TGTGCCAGCTCAGGGGTACTAACGAACACCGGGGAGCTGTTTTTT. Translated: CASSGVLTNTGELFF.